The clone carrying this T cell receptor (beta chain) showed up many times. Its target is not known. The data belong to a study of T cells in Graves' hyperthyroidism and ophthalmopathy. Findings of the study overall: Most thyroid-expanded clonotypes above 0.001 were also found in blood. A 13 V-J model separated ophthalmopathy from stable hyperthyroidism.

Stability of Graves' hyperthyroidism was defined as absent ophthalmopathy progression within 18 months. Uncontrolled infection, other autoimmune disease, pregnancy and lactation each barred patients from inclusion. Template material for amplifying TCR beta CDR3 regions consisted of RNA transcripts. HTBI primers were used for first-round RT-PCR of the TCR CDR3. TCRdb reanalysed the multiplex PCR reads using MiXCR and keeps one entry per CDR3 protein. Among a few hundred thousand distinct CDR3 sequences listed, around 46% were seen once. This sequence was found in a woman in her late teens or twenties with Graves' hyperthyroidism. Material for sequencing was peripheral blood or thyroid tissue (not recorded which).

CDR3 sequence (DNA): TGCAGTGCGTGGACCGGAACAAATGAAAAACTGTTTTTT. It encodes CSAWTGTNEKLFF. The chain carries TRBV20-1 and TRBJ1-4; no definite D call. The CDR3 contains 13 residues. CDR1 is DFQATT, CDR2 SNEGSKA, per germline (reference sequence). V was pared by 6 bases and J by 5 bases, with 13 bases between.